This is a list of T cell receptor beta chains from one sample in a study of high-grade serous ovarian cancer treatment subgroups. The table came from immunoSEQ multiplex PCR; TCRdb's copy has only in-frame clones and leaves some out. The data show 7,600 or so clones, approximately 84% seen once. The sample consisted of tumor tissue. The receptors come from a human donor with high-grade serous ovarian cancer. CDR3s include the opening cysteine and the closing phenylalanine or tryptophan. The D gene is left open where the match is weak. Size is stated for part of the rows, as once, few or many counts, or as a class when the clone is expanded.

d_call: TRBD1
j_call: TRBJ1-1
v_call: TRBV30
clone_size: NA
cdr3_aa: CAWSWTGANTEAFF
cdr3_nt: TGTGCCTGGAGTTGGACAGGGGCGAACACTGAAGCTTTCTTT

d_call: TRBD1
j_call: TRBJ1-1
v_call: TRBV28
clone_size: NA
cdr3_aa: CASTDQDRGPTEAFF
cdr3_nt: TGTGCCAGCACCGACCAGGACAGGGGGCCTACTGAAGCTTTCTTT

d_call: NA
j_call: TRBJ2-5
v_call: TRBV5-4
clone_size: NA
cdr3_aa: CASMAGPLQETQYF
cdr3_nt: TGTGCCAGTATGGCGGGACCACTCCAAGAGACCCAGTACTTC

d_call: NA
j_call: TRBJ2-7
v_call: TRBV20-1
clone_size: NA
cdr3_aa: CSASVGEQYF
cdr3_nt: TGCAGTGCTAGTGTGGGCGAGCAGTACTTC

d_call: NA
j_call: TRBJ2-7
v_call: TRBV4-1
clone_size: NA
cdr3_aa: CASSQLAGSFEQYF
cdr3_nt: TGCGCCAGCAGCCAGCTAGCTGGGTCTTTTGAGCAGTACTTC

d_call: NA
j_call: TRBJ2-5
v_call: TRBV10-3
clone_size: few
cdr3_aa: CAISPRLGETQYF
cdr3_nt: TGTGCCATCAGCCCTCGACTAGGGGAGACCCAGTACTTC

d_call: NA
j_call: TRBJ1-1
v_call: TRBV7-9
clone_size: few
cdr3_aa: CASSLALLQGDTEAFF
cdr3_nt: TGTGCCAGCAGCTTAGCGCTTCTACAGGGAGACACTGAAGCTTTCTTT

d_call: TRBD2
j_call: TRBJ2-1
v_call: TRBV7-2
clone_size: NA
cdr3_aa: CASSFLAGSTPQKQFF
cdr3_nt: TGTGCCAGCAGCTTTCTAGCGGGTTCAACACCCCAAAAGCAGTTCTTC

d_call: NA
j_call: TRBJ2-5
v_call: TRBV10-3
clone_size: NA
cdr3_aa: CAISEDGETQYF
cdr3_nt: TGTGCCATCAGTGAGGACGGCGAGACCCAGTACTTC

d_call: NA
j_call: TRBJ2-4
v_call: TRBV5-6
clone_size: once
cdr3_aa: CASSTRQLAKNIQYF
cdr3_nt: TGTGCCAGCAGCACCCGACAGTTAGCCAAAAACATTCAGTACTTC

d_call: NA
j_call: TRBJ1-2
v_call: TRBV28
clone_size: NA
cdr3_aa: CASGSSPTGGYTF
cdr3_nt: TGTGCCAGCGGTTCGTCGCCCACGGGTGGCTACACCTTC

d_call: NA
j_call: TRBJ1-3
v_call: TRBV6-5
clone_size: NA
cdr3_aa: CASSPNGGNTIYF
cdr3_nt: TGTGCCAGCAGCCCCAACGGGGGAAACACCATATATTTT

d_call: NA
j_call: TRBJ1-1
v_call: TRBV5-6
clone_size: few
cdr3_aa: CASSLRGSEAFF
cdr3_nt: TGTGCCAGCAGCTTGAGAGGGTCTGAAGCTTTCTTT

d_call: NA
j_call: TRBJ2-1
v_call: TRBV7-9
clone_size: NA
cdr3_aa: CASRQGSYNEQFF
cdr3_nt: TGTGCCAGCCGGCAGGGCTCCTACAATGAGCAGTTCTTC

d_call: NA
j_call: TRBJ2-2
v_call: TRBV20-1
clone_size: NA
cdr3_aa: CSATNTGELFF
cdr3_nt: TGCAGTGCCACTAACACCGGGGAGCTGTTTTTT

d_call: NA
j_call: TRBJ1-2
v_call: TRBV7-9
clone_size: NA
cdr3_aa: CASSPNPEGYGYTF
cdr3_nt: TGTGCCAGCAGCCCAAACCCTGAGGGCTATGGCTACACCTTC

d_call: NA
j_call: TRBJ1-1
v_call: TRBV19
clone_size: NA
cdr3_aa: CASSIVGDLRNTEAFF
cdr3_nt: TGTGCCAGTAGTATAGTGGGGGATCTGAGGAACACTGAAGCTTTCTTT

d_call: TRBD2
j_call: TRBJ2-7
v_call: TRBV5-6
clone_size: NA
cdr3_aa: CASSSRRTSSYEQYF
cdr3_nt: TGTGCCAGCAGCTCCCGTCGGACTAGCTCCTACGAGCAGTACTTC

d_call: TRBD1
j_call: TRBJ2-1
v_call: TRBV11-3
clone_size: NA
cdr3_aa: CASSLGGGRANRNYNEQFF
cdr3_nt: TGTGCCAGCAGCTTAGGAGGGGGCAGGGCCAACCGCAACTACAATGAGCAGTTCTTC

d_call: NA
j_call: TRBJ1-1
v_call: TRBV11-3
clone_size: few
cdr3_aa: CASSFSPNTEAFF
cdr3_nt: TGTGCCAGCAGCTTTTCACCCAACACTGAAGCTTTCTTT

d_call: NA
j_call: TRBJ1-4
v_call: TRBV6-6
clone_size: NA
cdr3_aa: CASGTGFEKLFF
cdr3_nt: TGTGCCAGCGGAACGGGATTTGAAAAACTGTTTTTT

d_call: TRBD1
j_call: TRBJ2-3
v_call: TRBV28
clone_size: NA
cdr3_aa: CASSPNRGKTQTDTQYF
cdr3_nt: TGTGCCAGCAGCCCTAACAGGGGTAAAACACAAACAGATACGCAGTATTTT

d_call: TRBD1
j_call: TRBJ2-6
v_call: TRBV30
clone_size: NA
cdr3_aa: CAWSVGTGGVVANVLTF
cdr3_nt: TGTGCCTGGAGTGTAGGGACAGGCGGGGTTGTGGCCAACGTCCTGACTTTC

d_call: TRBD1
j_call: TRBJ1-3
v_call: TRBV7-2
clone_size: NA
cdr3_aa: CASSLEGAAGNTIYF
cdr3_nt: TGTGCCAGCAGCTTAGAGGGGGCTGCGGGAAACACCATATATTTT

d_call: NA
j_call: TRBJ2-1
v_call: TRBV6-6
clone_size: few
cdr3_aa: CASTRDKYNEQFF
cdr3_nt: TGTGCCAGCACCCGAGACAAGTACAATGAGCAGTTCTTC

d_call: NA
j_call: TRBJ2-5
v_call: TRBV21-1
clone_size: few
cdr3_aa: CASSKGKTAQETQYF
cdr3_nt: TGTGCCAGCAGCAAAGGAAAGACAGCCCAAGAGACCCAGTACTTC